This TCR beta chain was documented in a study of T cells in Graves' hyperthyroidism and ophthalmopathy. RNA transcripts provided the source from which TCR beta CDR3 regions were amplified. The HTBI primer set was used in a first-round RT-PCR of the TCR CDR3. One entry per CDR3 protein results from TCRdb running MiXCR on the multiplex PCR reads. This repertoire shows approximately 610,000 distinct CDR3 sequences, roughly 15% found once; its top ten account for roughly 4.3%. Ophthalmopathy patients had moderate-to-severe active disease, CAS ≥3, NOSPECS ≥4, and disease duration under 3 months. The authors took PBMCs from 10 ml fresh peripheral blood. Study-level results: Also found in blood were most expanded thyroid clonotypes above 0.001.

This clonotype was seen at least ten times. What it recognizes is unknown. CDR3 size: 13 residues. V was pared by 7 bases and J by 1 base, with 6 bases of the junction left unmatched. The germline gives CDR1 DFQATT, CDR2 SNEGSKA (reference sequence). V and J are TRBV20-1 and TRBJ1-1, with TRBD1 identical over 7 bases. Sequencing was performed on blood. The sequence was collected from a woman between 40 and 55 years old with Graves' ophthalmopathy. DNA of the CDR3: TGCAGTGGAAGGGACAGCCCGAACACTGAAGCTTTCTTT. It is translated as CSGRDSPNTEAFF.